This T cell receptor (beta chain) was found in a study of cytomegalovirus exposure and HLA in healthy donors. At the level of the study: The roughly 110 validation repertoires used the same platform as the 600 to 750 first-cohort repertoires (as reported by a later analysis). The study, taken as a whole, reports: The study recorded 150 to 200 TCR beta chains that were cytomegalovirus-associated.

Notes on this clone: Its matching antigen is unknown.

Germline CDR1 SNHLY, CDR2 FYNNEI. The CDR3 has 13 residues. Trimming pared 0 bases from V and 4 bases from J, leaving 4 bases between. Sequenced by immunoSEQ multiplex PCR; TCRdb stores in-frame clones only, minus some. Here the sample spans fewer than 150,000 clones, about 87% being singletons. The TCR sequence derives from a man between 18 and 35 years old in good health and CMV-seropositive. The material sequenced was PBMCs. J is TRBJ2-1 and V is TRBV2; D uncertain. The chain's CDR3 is CASSEAMYNEQFF. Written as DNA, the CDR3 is TGTGCCAGCAGTGAAGCTATGTACAATGAGCAGTTCTTC.